Listed below are T cell receptor beta chains from one sample, sequenced in a study of OX40 agonist ivuxolimab in advanced cancers. Clones were read by immunoSEQ multiplex PCR, and TCRdb kept only the in-frame ones, dropping some. The sample records tens of thousands of clones, approximately 90% being singletons. Sequenced material: CD4+ or CD8+ T cells sorted from blood, taken in a trial of the OX40 agonist ivuxolimab. Receptors were obtained from an adult with an advanced solid tumor such as melanoma, head and neck, liver or kidney cancer. Both conserved end residues are part of each CDR3. A D gene is named only where the DNA matches it firmly. Clone size appears in some rows only: once, few, many, or a class for an expanded clone.

J gene	clone size	D gene	V gene	CDR3 protein	CDR3 DNA
TRBJ1-4	NA	NA	TRBV10-3	CAISGELNEKLFF	TGTGCCATCAGCGGGGAACTTAATGAAAAACTGTTTTTT
TRBJ2-7	NA	NA	TRBV27	CASSLDGISYEQYF	TGTGCCAGCAGTTTAGATGGGATTTCCTACGAGCAGTACTTC
TRBJ1-2	NA	NA	TRBV5-5	CASSFREDYGYTF	TGTGCCAGCAGCTTCCGGGAGGACTATGGCTACACCTTC
TRBJ1-1	NA	NA	TRBV14	CASSQEKVNTEAFF	TGTGCCAGCAGCCAGGAAAAAGTGAACACTGAAGCTTTCTTT
TRBJ2-7	NA	TRBD2	TRBV7-9	CASSLGAGVDEQYF	TGTGCCAGCAGCTTAGGAGCGGGAGTGGACGAGCAGTACTTC
TRBJ2-5	NA	NA	TRBV20-1	CSARYGTQYF	TGCAGTGCTAGATACGGGACCCAGTACTTC
TRBJ1-5	NA	TRBD1	TRBV28	CASEGALRQPQHF	TGTGCCAGCGAGGGGGCTCTTCGTCAGCCCCAGCATTTT
TRBJ1-1	NA	NA	TRBV4-1	CASSQDLKIMNTEAFF	TGCGCCAGCAGCCAAGATCTGAAGATCATGAACACTGAAGCTTTCTTT
TRBJ2-7	NA	NA	TRBV11-3	CASSSSVGYEQYF	TGTGCCAGCAGCAGCTCGGTAGGCTACGAGCAGTACTTC
TRBJ2-7	NA	NA	TRBV5-4	CASSLGDPSEQYF	TGTGCCAGCAGCTTGGGGGACCCCAGCGAGCAGTACTTC
TRBJ1-2	NA	NA	TRBV27	CASSPLGGPLYGYTF	TGTGCCAGCAGTCCCCTTGGTGGGCCCCTCTATGGCTACACCTTC
TRBJ2-7	once	TRBD1	TRBV27	CASTPGTGSNEQYF	TGTGCCAGCACCCCCGGGACAGGCTCGAACGAGCAGTACTTC
TRBJ2-7	NA	TRBD1	TRBV27	CASNPTGGAYEQYF	TGTGCCAGCAACCCAACAGGGGGCGCGTACGAGCAGTACTTC
TRBJ1-6	NA	NA	TRBV4-1	CASSQGEPVNSPLHF	TGCGCCAGCAGCCAAGGAGAGCCGGTTAATTCACCCCTCCACTTT
TRBJ2-5	NA	TRBD1	TRBV6-5	CASSNGQGPGETQYF	TGTGCCAGCAGTAACGGACAGGGGCCTGGAGAGACCCAGTACTTC
TRBJ2-1	NA	TRBD2	TRBV10-1	CASSESASGYYNEQFF	TGCGCCAGCAGTGAGTCAGCTAGCGGTTACTACAATGAGCAGTTCTTC
TRBJ1-3	NA	NA	TRBV27	CASSLRASGNTIYF	TGTGCCAGCAGTTTACGGGCCTCTGGAAACACCATATATTTT
TRBJ2-1	NA	NA	TRBV9	CASSVRSQGSYNEQFF	TGTGCCAGCAGCGTACGTTCCCAGGGCTCCTACAATGAGCAGTTCTTC
TRBJ2-3	NA	TRBD2	TRBV6-5	CASSYSGGNTDTQYF	TGTGCCAGCAGTTACAGCGGGGGGAACACAGATACGCAGTATTTT
TRBJ2-7	few	TRBD1	TRBV9	CASSLGGGEQYF	TGTGCCAGCAGCTTAGGGGGCGGCGAGCAGTACTTC
TRBJ2-2	once	NA	TRBV7-9	CASSSSSTGELFF	TGTGCCAGCAGCTCCTCATCGACCGGGGAGCTGTTTTTT
TRBJ2-1	NA	NA	TRBV5-1	CASSGGLFNEQFF	TGCGCCAGCAGCGGGGGACTCTTCAATGAGCAGTTCTTC
TRBJ2-5	NA	NA	TRBV6-1	CASDVTQETQYF	TGTGCCAGCGACGTGACCCAAGAGACCCAGTACTTC
TRBJ1-1	NA	NA	TRBV4-2	CASSQDNNRNTEAFF	TGTGCCAGCAGCCAGGACAACAATCGGAACACTGAAGCTTTCTTT
TRBJ2-1	NA	TRBD1	TRBV5-4	CASSLGQGEQFF	TGTGCCAGCAGCTTGGGACAGGGCGAGCAGTTCTTC
TRBJ2-7	NA	NA	TRBV27	CASSYARTYEQYF	TGTGCCAGCAGTTACGCCCGAACCTACGAGCAGTACTTC
TRBJ1-4	NA	NA	TRBV5-4	CASSLGATNEKLFF	TGTGCCAGCAGCTTGGGTGCAACTAATGAAAAACTGTTTTTT
TRBJ1-5	few	NA	TRBV5-1	CASSLSGEMGRPQHF	TGCGCCAGCAGCTTGTCCGGCGAGATGGGCCGGCCCCAGCATTTT
TRBJ2-7	NA	NA	TRBV6-1	CASSDWGASEQYF	TGTGCCAGCAGTGATTGGGGGGCATCGGAGCAGTACTTC
TRBJ1-1	once	NA	TRBV19	CASSIDGEVTEAFF	TGTGCCAGTAGTATAGACGGGGAAGTAACTGAAGCTTTCTTT
TRBJ1-2	NA	TRBD1	TRBV7-2	CASSLAGGTGRNYGYTF	TGTGCCAGCAGCTTAGCGGGGGGGACAGGGCGTAACTATGGCTACACCTTC
TRBJ1-1	NA	TRBD1	TRBV7-9	CASSLRGDRATEAFF	TGTGCCAGCAGCCTAAGAGGGGACAGGGCCACTGAAGCTTTCTTT
TRBJ2-3	NA	TRBD2	TRBV9	CASSGLQLAGATDTQYF	TGTGCCAGCAGCGGACTACAACTAGCGGGGGCCACAGATACGCAGTATTTT
TRBJ2-4	NA	TRBD1	TRBV11-2	CASSLEVTGGYQYF	TGTGCCAGCAGCTTAGAAGTAACAGGGGGCTACCAGTACTTC
TRBJ2-7	NA	TRBD1	TRBV4-1	CASSQDRGTGSYEQYF	TGCGCCAGCAGCCAAGATCGGGGGACAGGCTCCTACGAGCAGTACTTC
TRBJ2-1	NA	NA	TRBV9	CASSVGIDEQFF	TGTGCCAGCAGCGTAGGAATCGATGAGCAGTTCTTC
TRBJ2-3	NA	NA	TRBV7-9	CASSLVGDTQYF	TGTGCCAGCAGCTTAGTTGGGGATACGCAGTATTTT
TRBJ2-7	NA	NA	TRBV13	CASSLDNAYEQYF	TGTGCCAGCAGCCTGGACAACGCGTACGAGCAGTACTTC
TRBJ2-1	NA	TRBD2	TRBV27	CASSSLSGSYNEQFF	TGTGCCAGCAGTTCCCTGAGCGGGAGCTACAATGAGCAGTTCTTC
TRBJ1-2	NA	NA	TRBV7-3	CASSLNTAAYGYTF	TGTGCCAGCAGCTTAAATACAGCAGCTTATGGCTACACCTTC
TRBJ2-7	NA	NA	TRBV30	CAWSVGQAHEQYF	TGTGCCTGGAGTGTCGGTCAGGCCCACGAGCAGTACTTC
TRBJ1-6	NA	NA	TRBV2	CASKGQGNSQAFNSPLHF	TGTGCCAGCAAGGGGCAGGGTAACTCTCAAGCCTTTAATTCACCCCTCCACTTT
TRBJ2-7	NA	TRBD1	TRBV4-2	CASSQDGKGTGVNEQYF	TGTGCCAGCAGCCAAGATGGGAAAGGGACAGGGGTAAACGAGCAGTACTTC
TRBJ2-7	NA	NA	TRBV19	CASSISGTYEQYF	TGTGCCAGTAGTATTTCTGGGACCTACGAGCAGTACTTC
TRBJ2-5	NA	NA	TRBV2	CASRQGGSETQYF	TGTGCCAGCCGACAGGGAGGTTCGGAGACCCAGTACTTC
TRBJ2-2	NA	TRBD1	TRBV27	CASSFRGRSRSYTGELFF	TGTGCCAGCAGTTTTAGGGGGCGTTCCCGAAGTTACACCGGGGAGCTGTTTTTT
TRBJ2-7	NA	NA	TRBV4-1	CASSFGGQGSYEQYF	TGCGCCAGCAGTTTTGGGGGGCAGGGCTCCTACGAGCAGTACTTC
TRBJ2-7	NA	TRBD1	TRBV5-4	CASSLYRGSYEQYF	TGTGCCAGCAGCTTGTACAGGGGATCCTACGAGCAGTACTTC
TRBJ1-1	NA	NA	TRBV5-5	CASSLAGVPNTEAFF	TGTGCCAGCAGCTTAGCAGGGGTCCCGAACACTGAAGCTTTCTTT
TRBJ2-7	NA	NA	TRBV19	CASSISSISYEQYF	TGTGCCAGTAGTATAAGCTCTATCTCCTACGAGCAGTACTTC
TRBJ2-7	NA	NA	TRBV7-6	CASSLGDAYEQYF	TGTGCCAGCAGCTTAGGGGATGCCTACGAGCAGTACTTC
TRBJ2-1	NA	NA	TRBV27	CASSHPAEGEQFF	TGTGCCAGCAGTCACCCCGCAGAGGGTGAGCAGTTCTTC
TRBJ2-3	NA	NA	TRBV6-6	CASSLETPRATDTQYF	TGTGCCAGCAGTCTCGAAACCCCCCGGGCCACAGATACGCAGTATTTT
TRBJ2-3	NA	TRBD2	TRBV9	CASSLAGAGDTQYF	TGTGCCAGCAGTTTAGCGGGAGCGGGAGATACGCAGTATTTT
TRBJ2-7	NA	NA	TRBV11-2	CASSHRDTLYEQYF	TGTGCCAGCAGCCACCGGGACACATTATACGAGCAGTACTTC
TRBJ1-2	NA	TRBD1	TRBV2	CASSWTGGESLNYGYTF	TGTGCCAGCAGCTGGACAGGGGGCGAGTCGTTAAACTATGGCTACACCTTC
TRBJ1-2	NA	TRBD1	TRBV30	CAWSAGTGLYGYTF	TGTGCCTGGAGTGCCGGGACAGGGCTCTATGGCTACACCTTC
TRBJ1-5	NA	NA	TRBV5-1	CASSFTGGGNQPQHF	TGCGCCAGCAGCTTCACAGGCGGCGGCAATCAGCCCCAGCATTTT
TRBJ2-5	NA	NA	TRBV6-4	CASSVGTGETQYF	TGTGCCAGCAGTGTGGGAACGGGGGAGACCCAGTACTTC